These 31 T cell receptor beta chains were all obtained from the same sample, sequenced in a study of blood T cell repertoires in COVID-19. Generated by immunoSEQ multiplex PCR, the TCRdb table keeps only in-frame clones and is missing some. The sample shows a few hundred thousand clones, almost 85% of them seen only once. Sequenced input: peripheral blood. The receptors were sampled from a human donor in a cohort sampled during active COVID-19.

V gene TRBV3-1 (or the pseudogene TRBV3-2) combines with J gene TRBJ1-5; tentative D call: TRBD1 (5 bases). The CDR3 spans 12 residues. Germline loops: CDR1 LGHDT, CDR2 YNNKEL (reference sequence). V was trimmed by 2 bases and J by 8 bases, leaving 7 bases between them. CDR3 in amino acids: CASSQTGEPQHF. The CDR3 DNA reads TGTGCCAGCAGCCAAACGGGGGAGCCCCAGCATTTT.

The chain employs TRBV29-1 and TRBJ1-1; D is perhaps TRBD1 (5 bases). Trimming took 4 bases from V and 1 from J, leaving 13 bases between them. Per germline, CDR1 SQVTM and CDR2 ANQGSEA. The CDR3 runs to 14 residues. As DNA, the CDR3 is TGCAGCGTTGTACTACAGGCGCAGAACACTGAAGCTTTCTTT. The encoded protein is CSVVLQAQNTEAFF.

The genes are TRBV5-4 and TRBJ1-1; D perhaps matches TRBD1 (5 bases). The CDR3 spans 15 residues. Germline loops: CDR1 SGHNT, CDR2 YYREEE (reference sequence). V was shortened by 4 bases and J by 6 bases, with 19 bases between the two germline ends. The CDR3 nucleotides are TGTGCCAGCAGCCTTCTGGACACCCCGTGGGCTGAAGCTTTCTTT. It translates to CASSLLDTPWAEAFF.

This clone came up a few times. The V gene is TRBV25-1, the J gene TRBJ2-3, with 9 bases matching TRBD2. The germline V gene encodes CDR1 MGHDK and CDR2 SYGVNS. This CDR3 is 15 amino acids long. V was clipped by 4 bases and J by 2 bases; unmatched bases: 4. The CDR3 nucleotides are TGTGCCAGCAGTGGTGTAGCGGGGGACACAGATACGCAGTATTTT. The encoded protein is CASSGVAGDTDTQYF.

J is TRBJ2-3 and V is TRBV11-3; D may be TRBD1 (5 bases). CDR3 length equals 15 residues. Germline V CDR1 and CDR2: SGHNT, YENEEA. The V end lost 1 base, the J end lost 2 bases, and 10 bases lay between the germline ends. The CDR3 region is CASSLGQGPTDTQYF. The CDR3 nucleotides read TGTGCCAGCAGCTTAGGGCAGGGCCCCACAGATACGCAGTATTTT.

The CDR3 coding sequence is TGTGCCAGCACCCCGGCAGGGGACAGAGCCACCGGGGAGCTGTTTTTT. Its translation is CASTPAGDRATGELFF. V usage is TRBV2 and J usage is TRBJ2-2, with 7 bases identical to TRBD1. This CDR3 contains 16 residues. Germline CDR1 SNHLY, CDR2 FYNNEI. The trim removed 7 bases at V and 4 bases at J, leaving 12 bases unmatched.

About this clone: Other DNA sequences in the same sample also yield this CDR3. V gene TRBV7-9 combines with J gene TRBJ2-7; 9 bases map to TRBD1. The germline CDR1 and CDR2 sequences are SEHNR and FQNEAQ (reference sequence). There are 14 residues in the CDR3. With 3 bases clipped from V and 1 base from J, the junction kept 1 base outside the gene matches. This CDR3 is CASSLDRGSYEQYF. For the CDR3, the DNA is TGTGCCAGCAGCTTGGACAGGGGATCCTACGAGCAGTACTTC.

The rearrangement links TRBV19 to TRBJ1-4; tentative D call: TRBD1 (5 bases). The germline V gene has CDR1 LNHDA and CDR2 SQIVND (reference sequence). The CDR3 runs 11 residues. Trimming cost V 10 bases and J 3 bases, with 6 bases left between them. The chain's CDR3 is CAIGANEKLFF. The CDR3 DNA sequence: TGTGCCATAGGGGCTAATGAAAAACTGTTTTTT.

The CDR3 DNA reads as TGTGCCAGCACTTCGAGCAGGTCCTACAATGAGCAGTTCTTC. Its protein is CASTSSRSYNEQFF. V usage is TRBV6-5 and J usage is TRBJ2-1; D is unclear. The germline V gene encodes CDR1 MNHEY and CDR2 SVGAGI. Trimming removed 7 bases from V and 1 base from J, with 11 bases in between. The CDR3 loop spans 14 amino acids.

J is TRBJ1-2 and V is TRBV10-3; D might be TRBD1 (5 bases). Trimming stripped 10 bases from V and 4 bases from J, with 13 bases between. The CDR3 extends over 12 amino acids. Looked up from germline, CDR1 is ENHRY and CDR2 is SYGVKD. The CDR3 region has the DNA TGTGCCACCAAAACAGGATCCTATGGCTACACCTTC. This sequence encodes CATKTGSYGYTF.

This clone was picked up one time. The chain couples TRBV25-1 to TRBJ2-1, with TRBD2 matching 11 bases. This CDR3 has 15 residues. V trimming: 6 bases; J trimming: 7 bases; junction bases outside the gene matches: 8. CDR1 is MGHDK and CDR2 is SYGVNS in the germline V gene. The DNA for the CDR3 is TGTGCCAGCAGGGAAATAGCGGGGGGGAATAATGAGCAGTTCTTC. This encodes CASREIAGGNNEQFF.

The V call is TRBV7-3, the J call TRBJ2-5, with 10 bases that match TRBD2. V dropped 2 bases and J dropped 4; count of bases not matched to a gene: 7. Germline CDR1 SGHTA, CDR2 FQGTGA. The CDR3 spans 16 residues. The CDR3 DNA is TGTGCCAGCAGCTTAGGGAGCGGGGGGGCCGGAGAGACCCAGTACTTC. It codes for CASSLGSGGAGETQYF.

This clone was found many times. This chain uses TRBV5-1 with TRBJ1-6; 8 bases are a match to TRBD1. This CDR3 has 16 amino acids. Germline CDR1 reads SGHRS; CDR2 reads YFSETQ. Germline trimming cut 3 bases from V and 7 bases from J; bases unmatched to any gene: 9. The CDR3 DNA sequence: TGCGCCAGCAGCTGGGGACAGGTGTCAGGGAATTCACCCCTCCACTTT. Residues: CASSWGQVSGNSPLHF.

This chain connects TRBV4-1 to TRBJ2-7; D is perhaps TRBD2 (7 bases). This CDR3 has 13 residues. V shed 3 bases and J shed 7 bases, with 13 bases lying between them. In germline, CDR1 is MGHRA, CDR2 YSYEKL. CDR3 sequence (DNA): TGCGCCAGCAGCCATGCGGGGGCTGAAGAGCAGTACTTC. Its translation is CASSHAGAEEQYF.

The gene calls are TRBV19 and TRBJ2-7; 8 nucleotides match TRBD2. The V and J ends lost 5 bases and 5 bases, in that order; junction bases with no gene match: 5. Per germline, CDR1 LNHDA and CDR2 SQIVND (reference sequence). The CDR3 is 13 residues long. CDR3 protein: CASSSGLVHEQYF. The CDR3 nucleotides are TGTGCCAGTAGTTCGGGACTAGTCCACGAGCAGTACTTC.

The chain combines TRBV5-1 with TRBJ2-3; 10 bases match TRBD2. V shed 4 bases, J shed 6 bases, and the junction held 5 bases outside the gene matches. CDR1 and CDR2 (germline): SGHRS, YFSETQ. This CDR3 has 14 residues. The CDR3 DNA is TGCGCCAGCAGCCGGCTAGCGGGGGTCGATACGCAGTATTTT. Translated: CASSRLAGVDTQYF.

V usage is TRBV7-9 and J usage is TRBJ2-2; D ambiguous. Trimming removed 6 bases from V and 1 base from J, with 9 bases in between. The CDR3 has 14 amino acids. CDR1 is SEHNR and CDR2 is FQNEAQ in the germline V gene (reference sequence). Here the CDR3 reads CASRALGNTGELFF. Written as DNA, the CDR3 is TGTGCCAGCAGGGCTCTTGGGAACACCGGGGAGCTGTTTTTT.

V is TRBV5-8 and J is TRBJ1-1; D may be TRBD1 (5 bases). CDR1 and CDR2 (germline): SGHTS, YDEGEE. With 2 bases removed from V and 6 bases from J, the gap between germline ends came to 8 bases. This CDR3 has 12 amino acids. The CDR3 is CASSFPGPEAFF. DNA of the CDR3: TGTGCCAGCAGCTTCCCAGGGCCTGAAGCTTTCTTT.

The V and J genes are TRBV5-6 and TRBJ1-5; tentatively, D is TRBD1 (5 bases). V was pared by 5 bases and J by 2 bases, with 11 bases between. In germline, CDR1 is SGHDT, CDR2 YYEEEE. The CDR3 totals 14 residues. CDR3 region: CASSAGLGNQPQHF. CDR3 in DNA: TGTGCCAGCAGTGCAGGGTTAGGCAATCAGCCCCAGCATTTT.

The chain recombines TRBV27 with TRBJ2-7; 10 bases map to TRBD1. Germline CDR1 is MNHEY and CDR2 is SMNVEV (reference sequence). Losses at the gene ends were 6 bases for V and 3 bases for J; bases not matched to a gene: 11. CDR3 size: 16 residues. Here the CDR3 reads CASRIQPGQGNYEQYF. DNA for the CDR3: TGTGCCAGCAGAATTCAGCCGGGACAGGGGAACTACGAGCAGTACTTC.

The chain uses TRBV25-1 and TRBJ1-1; D ambiguous. Germline CDR1 and CDR2: MGHDK and SYGVNS. The CDR3 sequence is 13 residues long. V lost 1 base to trimming and J lost 0 bases, with 3 bases between them. The CDR3 sequence: CASSEFMNTEAFF. The CDR3 nucleotides are TGTGCCAGCAGTGAATTTATGAACACTGAAGCTTTCTTT.

Notes on this clone: In the same sample, other DNA sequences code for this CDR3. This sequence joins TRBV2 and TRBJ1-6; D unresolved. Germline lookup yields CDR1 SNHLY and CDR2 FYNNEI. The CDR3 totals 15 residues. Trimming removed 3 bases from V and 0 bases from J, with 6 bases in between. This chain's CDR3 is CASSEESSYNSPLHF. The CDR3 DNA follows: TGTGCCAGCAGTGAGGAGAGCTCCTATAATTCACCCCTCCACTTT.

This clone has a handful of counts. CDR3 coding DNA: TGCGCCAGCAGTAGGACAGGCCTTGGCTACGAGCAGTACTTC. This encodes CASSRTGLGYEQYF. The chain recombines TRBV10-1 with TRBJ2-7; TRBD1 matches at 7 bases. From germline, CDR1 is WNHNN and CDR2 SYGVQD (reference sequence). The CDR3 runs 14 residues. V was pared by 5 bases and J by 3 bases, with 7 bases of the junction left unmatched.

The chain joins TRBV9 to TRBJ2-3, with 16 positions matching TRBD2. The CDR3 contains 18 residues. CDR1 is SGDLS and CDR2 is YYNGEE in the germline V gene. Trimming at V came to 1 base and at J to 4 bases, leaving 6 bases not matched to a gene. The CDR3 loop is CASSVPGTSGGAADTQYF. The CDR3 nucleotides read TGTGCCAGCAGCGTACCCGGGACTAGCGGGGGGGCCGCAGATACGCAGTATTTT.

The chain combines TRBV7-3 with TRBJ2-7, with TRBD1 identical over 9 bases. CDR1 is SGHTA, CDR2 FQGTGA, per germline. V shed 4 bases, J shed 5 bases, and the junction held 9 bases outside the gene matches. CDR3 size: 15 residues. The CDR3 protein is CASSSGTGSFDEQYF. CDR3 DNA sequence: TGTGCCAGCAGCTCCGGGACAGGGTCTTTCGACGAGCAGTACTTC.

The chain joins TRBV12-3 or TRBV12-4 to TRBJ2-7, with 7 bases matching TRBD2. J gave up 7 bases and V 11 bases, and 11 bases lay outside the gene matches. This CDR3 is 12 amino acids long. The CDR3 here is CASRGAAGEQYF. The CDR3 coding sequence is TGTGCCTCGCGCGGGGCAGCGGGGGAGCAGTACTTC.

The chain carries TRBV29-1 and TRBJ1-4; tentative D call: TRBD1 (6 bases). This CDR3 contains 12 residues. V was shortened by 5 bases and J by 10 bases, with 14 bases between the two germline ends. Germline assignment: CDR1 SQVTM and CDR2 ANQGSEA. The CDR3 here is CSVQTGYGKLFF. The CDR3 nucleotides are TGCAGCGTTCAAACAGGGTATGGAAAACTGTTTTTT.

J is TRBJ1-2 and V is TRBV18; 9 bases agree with TRBD1. The CDR3 runs to 19 residues. Germline-derived CDR1 and CDR2 are KGHSH and LQKENI. V gave up 6 bases and J gave up 6 bases; unmatched junction bases: 23. For the CDR3, the DNA is TGTGCCAGCTCGCAGGGTACCGGGACAGGGAATCGTCGGGGGGATGGCTACACCTTC. Translation gives CASSQGTGTGNRRGDGYTF.

This clone appeared once. The V call is TRBV19, the J call TRBJ1-2; TRBD1 aligns across 7 bases. Germline V lookup: CDR1 LNHDA, CDR2 SQIVND (reference sequence). CDR3 length: 14 amino acids. V shed 6 bases and J 1 base; nucleotides not matched to a gene: 5. The CDR3 protein is CASSRGTVNYGYTF. DNA of the CDR3: TGTGCCAGTAGCAGGGGGACAGTTAACTATGGCTACACCTTC.

The rearrangement links TRBV7-9 to TRBJ1-6; 8 positions match TRBD1. CDR3 size: 16 residues. V gave up 3 bases and J gave up 7 bases; unmatched junction bases: 8. Germline V gene lookup returns CDR1 SEHNR and CDR2 FQNEAQ (reference sequence). This CDR3 reads CASSLSQGANNSPLHF. The CDR3 DNA follows: TGTGCCAGCAGCTTGTCGCAGGGGGCGAACAATTCACCCCTCCACTTT.

The chain carries TRBV6-5 and TRBJ2-5, with 8 bases fitting TRBD2. The CDR3 consists of 15 residues. The germline gives CDR1 MNHEY, CDR2 SVGAGI. V trimming: 6 bases; J trimming: 5 bases; junction bases outside the gene matches: 11. The CDR3 reads CASSQGLAGSETQYF. The CDR3 DNA sequence: TGTGCCAGCAGCCAAGGACTAGCCGGGAGCGAGACCCAGTACTTC.